A selection of T cell receptor beta chains follows, all from one sample in a study of cytomegalovirus exposure and HLA in healthy donors. Clones were sequenced by immunoSEQ multiplex PCR, and TCRdb holds only the in-frame ones, with some missing. This sample yields 150,000 or so clones, of which roughly 80% are seen a single time; 9.5% to 15% belongs to the top ten. Material for sequencing was PBMCs. These receptors were collected from a young man in good health and CMV-seropositive. Each CDR3 is given with its conserved first and last residue. A D gene is named only where the DNA matches it firmly. Where a row states a size, it is once, few, many or the class of an expanded clone; other rows omit it.

d_call: -; clone_size: few; v_call: TRBV25-1; j_call: TRBJ1-1; cdr3_nt: TGTGCCAGCAGTGAAGTGAACAGGGCTTTCACTGAAGCTTTCTTT; cdr3_aa: CASSEVNRAFTEAFF
d_call: -; clone_size: -; v_call: TRBV7-2; j_call: TRBJ2-3; cdr3_nt: TGTGCCAGCAGCTTAGTTCTAGTTCGCACAGATACGCAGTATTTT; cdr3_aa: CASSLVLVRTDTQYF
d_call: -; clone_size: -; v_call: TRBV7-2; j_call: TRBJ2-7; cdr3_nt: TGTGCCAGCAGCTCGACCCCGGTTCCTAGATACGAGCAGTACTTC; cdr3_aa: CASSSTPVPRYEQYF
d_call: -; clone_size: -; v_call: TRBV2; j_call: TRBJ2-1; cdr3_nt: TGTGCCAGCAGTAGTGGGAGAACTGTTAATGAGCAGTTCTTC; cdr3_aa: CASSSGRTVNEQFF
d_call: TRBD1; clone_size: -; v_call: TRBV7-9; j_call: TRBJ1-2; cdr3_nt: TGTGCCAGCAGCTCAGACAGGGTAGTAAGCAACTATGGCTACACCTTC; cdr3_aa: CASSSDRVVSNYGYTF
d_call: -; clone_size: -; v_call: TRBV7-3; j_call: TRBJ1-1; cdr3_nt: TGTGCCAGCAGCTTGGACAGCTCGAACACTGAAGCTTTCTTT; cdr3_aa: CASSLDSSNTEAFF
d_call: TRBD1; clone_size: -; v_call: TRBV5-4; j_call: TRBJ2-7; cdr3_nt: TGTGCCAGCAGCTTACAGGGGGTGGCCGAGCAGTACTTC; cdr3_aa: CASSLQGVAEQYF
d_call: TRBD2; clone_size: -; v_call: TRBV4-2; j_call: TRBJ2-1; cdr3_nt: TGTGCCAGCAGCCAAGTGGCGACTAGCGGGACCTACAATGAGCAGTTCTTC; cdr3_aa: CASSQVATSGTYNEQFF
d_call: -; clone_size: once; v_call: TRBV2; j_call: TRBJ2-4; cdr3_nt: TGTGCCAGCAGGGGGGGGCTAGCGGTAAATGGAAACATTCAGTACTTC; cdr3_aa: CASRGGLAVNGNIQYF
d_call: -; clone_size: few; v_call: TRBV5-1; j_call: TRBJ1-1; cdr3_nt: TGCGCCAGCAGTACGGAGGGGGAAGCTTTCTTT; cdr3_aa: CASSTEGEAFF
d_call: TRBD1; clone_size: -; v_call: TRBV6-1; j_call: TRBJ2-5; cdr3_nt: TGTGCCAGCAGCCGGGACAGACAAGAGACCCAGTACTTC; cdr3_aa: CASSRDRQETQYF
d_call: TRBD1; clone_size: few; v_call: TRBV27; j_call: TRBJ2-7; cdr3_nt: TGTGCCAGCAGTCCGACAGGGTGTGAGCAGTACTTC; cdr3_aa: CASSPTGCEQYF
d_call: -; clone_size: -; v_call: TRBV6-6; j_call: TRBJ2-5; cdr3_nt: TGTGCCACCGTCTACCCAGGAGGGGAGACCCAGTACTTC; cdr3_aa: CATVYPGGETQYF
d_call: -; clone_size: few; v_call: TRBV10-3; j_call: TRBJ2-5; cdr3_nt: TGTGCCATCAGTGAGTTTCTTACGGCGGGAAGGTCCCAAGAGACCCAGTACTTC; cdr3_aa: CAISEFLTAGRSQETQYF
d_call: TRBD1; clone_size: -; v_call: TRBV5-5; j_call: TRBJ1-5; cdr3_nt: TGTGCCAGCAGCTATTCAGGGGGGAATCAGCCCCAGCATTTT; cdr3_aa: CASSYSGGNQPQHF
d_call: TRBD1; clone_size: -; v_call: TRBV5-5; j_call: TRBJ2-7; cdr3_nt: TGTGCCAGCAGCACGACAGGGGGGTCCTACGAGCAGTACTTC; cdr3_aa: CASSTTGGSYEQYF
d_call: -; clone_size: -; v_call: TRBV7-2; j_call: TRBJ2-2; cdr3_nt: TGTGCCAGCAGCTTATTGGCTCAGAACACCGGGGAGCTGTTTTTT; cdr3_aa: CASSLLAQNTGELFF
d_call: -; clone_size: -; v_call: TRBV5-1; j_call: TRBJ2-7; cdr3_nt: TGCGCCAGCAGCTTTACAGGGACCGAGCAGTACTTC; cdr3_aa: CASSFTGTEQYF
d_call: TRBD2; clone_size: once; v_call: TRBV19; j_call: TRBJ2-1; cdr3_nt: TGTGCCAGTAGTATCACGACTAGCGGGAGGTCTGAGCAGTTCTTC; cdr3_aa: CASSITTSGRSEQFF
d_call: TRBD2; clone_size: once; v_call: TRBV7-9; j_call: TRBJ2-3; cdr3_nt: TGTGCCAGCAGCCGGGAGGGAGATACGCAGTATTTT; cdr3_aa: CASSREGDTQYF
d_call: TRBD2; clone_size: -; v_call: TRBV4-2; j_call: TRBJ2-3; cdr3_nt: TGTGCCAGCAGCCAAGATGTTCATAGACCTAGCGGGAGGATTGCAGATACGCAGTATTTT; cdr3_aa: CASSQDVHRPSGRIADTQYF
d_call: TRBD2; clone_size: -; v_call: TRBV6-5; j_call: TRBJ2-7; cdr3_nt: TGTGCCAGCAGTTATTCCGGGACTAGCGGGGGTCAGCAGTACTTC; cdr3_aa: CASSYSGTSGGQQYF
d_call: TRBD1; clone_size: -; v_call: TRBV6-1; j_call: TRBJ1-2; cdr3_nt: TGTGCCAGCAGTGAACAGGGGGCCTATGGCTACACCTTC; cdr3_aa: CASSEQGAYGYTF
d_call: TRBD2; clone_size: -; v_call: TRBV7-3; j_call: TRBJ2-1; cdr3_nt: TGTGCCAGCAGCTTAGCTAGCGGGAACTACAATGAGCAGTTCTTC; cdr3_aa: CASSLASGNYNEQFF
d_call: -; clone_size: -; v_call: TRBV6-5; j_call: TRBJ1-5; cdr3_nt: TGTGCCAGCAGCGAATATCTAAGGGGTGAGGAGCCCCAGCATTTT; cdr3_aa: CASSEYLRGEEPQHF
d_call: TRBD1; clone_size: -; v_call: TRBV18; j_call: TRBJ2-7; cdr3_nt: TGTGCCAGCTCAGCCGGGACAGGGCTCTACGAGCAGTACTTC; cdr3_aa: CASSAGTGLYEQYF
d_call: -; clone_size: -; v_call: TRBV28; j_call: TRBJ1-5; cdr3_nt: TGTGCCAGCAGTTTAGAATCAGGGTTCGTTAATCAGCCCCAGCATTTT; cdr3_aa: CASSLESGFVNQPQHF